Each of the 21 T cell receptor beta chains below was sequenced from the same sample in a study of T cell repertoires in cytomegalovirus infection. TCRdb re-called the reads through MiXCR, storing one row per CDR3 protein. Of fewer than 250,000 distinct CDR3 sequences in the sample, about 23% were seen once. The source material was CD8+ T cells from PBMCs. The origin of the receptors is a human donor in good health (CMV status not recorded). Some clones in this sample may be carry-over from other donors' samples.

The chain carries TRBV9 and TRBJ2-7; 7 bases line up with TRBD1. The CDR3 is 14 amino acids. Losses at the gene ends were 4 bases for V and 8 bases for J; bases not matched to a gene: 12. Germline V lookup: CDR1 SGDLS, CDR2 YYNGEE. As DNA, the CDR3 is TGTGCCAGCAGCTACCGGGACAGTCCTGAACAGCAGTACTTC. Translation: CASSYRDSPEQQYF.

V is TRBV28 and J is TRBJ2-7; 7 positions match TRBD1. The CDR3 has 15 amino acids. Germline V CDR1 and CDR2: MDHEN, SYDVKM. V was pared by 6 bases and J by 3 bases, with 11 bases of the junction left unmatched. CDR3 in DNA: TGTGCCAGCAGCGGATCGGGACAGAAAGACTACGAGCAGTACTTC. This sequence encodes CASSGSGQKDYEQYF.

In nucleotides, the CDR3 is TGCAGTGCCCCCCGGTTAGGGTATTCCTACGAGCAGTACTTC. This sequence encodes CSAPRLGYSYEQYF. The V gene is TRBV20-1, the J gene TRBJ2-7; D uncertain. Trimming removed 6 bases at V and 1 base at J, with 16 bases between. CDR3 length equals 14 residues. Germline V gene data show CDR1 as DFQATT and CDR2 as SNEGSKA (reference sequence).

A few counts support this clonotype. This chain uses TRBV30 with TRBJ2-4; D possibly uses TRBD1 or TRBD2 (7 bases each). V gave up 4 bases and J gave up 7 bases, with 14 bases separating them. CDR1 and CDR2 (germline): GTSNPN, SVGIG (reference sequence). CDR3 size: 13 residues. Written as DNA, the CDR3 is TGTGCCTGGACTCAGGGGGGGGCCAACATTCAGTACTTC. Translation: CAWTQGGANIQYF.

This clonotype turned up a few times. In DNA, the CDR3 is TGTGCCAGTAGTATAACAGCCAGTACCTACAATGAGCAGTTCTTC. Its translation is CASSITASTYNEQFF. J is TRBJ2-1 and V is TRBV19; D unclear. Trimming cost V 2 bases and J 2 bases, with 10 bases left between them. Per germline, CDR1 LNHDA and CDR2 SQIVND (reference sequence). The CDR3 is 15 residues long. Looking up the rest from reference TRBV19 and TRBJ2-1 gives the full variable domain: DGGITQSPKYLFRKEGQNVTLSCEQNLNHDAMYWYRQDPGQGLRLIYYSQIVNDFQKGDIAEGYSVSREKKESFPLTVTSAQKNPTAFYLCASSITASTYNEQFFGPGTRLTVL.

Remarks on this clonotype: One end of the junction varies from germline; a read error may be responsible. The rearrangement joins TRBV2 to TRBJ2-3; D call uncertain. Germline CDR1 and CDR2: SNHLY and FYNNEI. The CDR3 contains 16 residues. The CDR3 nucleotides are TGTGACAGCAGTGAAGCCGAGACGACTAGCACAGATACGCAGTATTTT. Protein product: CDSSEAETTSTDTQYF.

This clonotype came up many times. The chain recombines TRBV24-1 with TRBJ2-1; TRBD1 aligns across 10 bases. There are 16 residues in the CDR3. J gave up 3 bases and V 0 bases, and 1 base lay outside the gene matches. The germline V gene encodes CDR1 KGHDR and CDR2 SFDVKD. The CDR3 DNA follows: TGTGCCACCAGTGATTTGCGGACAGGGGGCTACAATGAGCAGTTCTTC. Protein: CATSDLRTGGYNEQFF.

The V gene is TRBV9, the J gene TRBJ2-7; D unresolved. This CDR3 is built from 13 residues. Germline V lookup: CDR1 SGDLS, CDR2 YYNGEE. V dropped 3 bases and J dropped 2 bases, with 9 bases sitting between them. The CDR3 spells CASSGSYPYEQYF. The CDR3, as DNA: TGTGCCAGCAGCGGGTCCTACCCCTACGAGCAGTACTTC.

This clonotype was seen ten or more times. The chain links TRBV24-1 to TRBJ1-5; the D gene is possibly TRBD1 (6 bases). V gave up 5 bases and J gave up 7 bases, with 11 bases separating them. Germline V gives CDR1 KGHDR, CDR2 SFDVKD. This CDR3 region has 13 residues. The CDR3 coding sequence is TGTGCCACCAGTGCTGGGGGCAGCCAGCCCCAGCATTTT. The encoded protein is CATSAGGSQPQHF.

This clonotype has just a few counts. The rearrangement joins TRBV19 to TRBJ2-1, with D possibly matching TRBD2 (6 bases). Per the germline V gene, CDR1 is LNHDA and CDR2 is SQIVND (reference sequence). V was shortened by 3 bases and J by 4 bases, with 13 bases between the two germline ends. The CDR3 has 15 amino acids. The CDR3 region is CASSMDYSTYNEQFF. DNA for the CDR3: TGTGCCAGTAGTATGGACTACTCGACGTACAATGAGCAGTTCTTC.

The rearrangement joins TRBV6-2 or TRBV6-3 to TRBJ1-1; D is unclear. The V gene's germline CDR1 is MNHEY and CDR2 SVGEGT. The CDR3 is 15 residues long. V was trimmed by 0 bases and J by 1 base, leaving 9 bases between them. CDR3 residues: CASSYSPGRNTEAFF. For the CDR3, the DNA is TGTGCCAGCAGTTACTCCCCCGGCCGGAACACTGAAGCTTTCTTT.

This clonotype occurred many times. The chain recombines TRBV9 with TRBJ2-1; 12 nucleotides match TRBD2. Trimming removed 4 bases from V and 9 bases from J; junction bases left unmatched: 8. Germline V gene data show CDR1 as SGDLS and CDR2 as YYNGEE. CDR3 length equals 15 residues. The CDR3 DNA reads as TGTGCCAGCAGCCCTAGCGGGGGGGCGTTCCCTGAGCAGTTCTTC. Translation gives CASSPSGGAFPEQFF. Based on the CDR3 plus reference TRBV9 and TRBJ2-1, the full variable domain is DSGVTQTPKHLITATGQRVTLRCSPRSGDLSVYWYQQSLDQGLQFLIQYYNGEERAKGNILERFSAQQFPDLHSELNLSSLELGDSALYFCASSPSGGAFPEQFFGPGTRLTVL.

The chain is built from TRBV10-3 and TRBJ2-7; weak D call: TRBD1 (6 bases). V was clipped by 3 bases and J by 0 bases, with 15 bases between them. Germline V gene data show CDR1 as ENHRY and CDR2 as SYGVKD. The CDR3 length is 16 residues. The CDR3: CAISDSGQGSSYEQYF. DNA of the CDR3: TGTGCCATCAGTGATTCTGGGCAGGGGAGCTCCTACGAGCAGTACTTC.

This clonotype showed up just a few times. V is TRBV7-9 and J is TRBJ1-5; D not certain. The V and J ends lost 1 base and 5 bases respectively, with 12 bases between them. The germline V gene has CDR1 SEHNR and CDR2 FQNEAQ (reference sequence). This CDR3 contains 15 residues. The CDR3 is CASSLVPGRYQPQHF. The CDR3 DNA is TGTGCCAGCAGCTTAGTTCCCGGGAGATATCAGCCCCAGCATTTT.

This clonotype has only a few counts. V usage is TRBV28 and J usage is TRBJ1-4; D is unresolved. Germline assignment: CDR1 MDHEN and CDR2 SYDVKM. The CDR3 has 15 amino acids. V was pared by 8 bases and J by 6 bases, with 19 bases between. CDR3 coding DNA: TGTGCCAGCTCAAAGGTGGCAGATTCGGATGAAAAACTGTTTTTT. It specifies CASSKVADSDEKLFF. The complete variable domain, with remaining parts taken from reference TRBV28 and TRBJ1-4, reads DVKVTQSSRYLVKRTGEKVFLECVQDMDHENMFWYRQDPGLGLRLIYFSYDVKMKEKGDIPEGYSVSREKKERFSLILESASTNQTSMYLCASSKVADSDEKLFFGSGTQLSVL.

This chain uses TRBV28 with TRBJ2-3; possible D gene TRBD2, 7 bases. The CDR3 is 16 amino acids. CDR1 and CDR2 (germline): MDHEN, SYDVKM. V lost 0 bases and J lost 2, with 12 bases in between. CDR3 in DNA: TGTGCCAGCAGTTTATGGGGGGGGGCAGACACAGATACGCAGTATTTT. It codes for CASSLWGGADTDTQYF.

This clonotype was seen more than once but under ten times. This chain uses TRBV11-2 with TRBJ2-7; D not certain. Germline loops: CDR1 SGHAT, CDR2 FQNNGV. The CDR3 is made up of 13 amino acids. V gave up 5 bases and J gave up 6 bases, with 14 bases separating them. CDR3 nucleotide sequence: TGTGCCAGCAGCCTCTCCGGAACCTTCGAGCAGTACTTC. Protein product: CASSLSGTFEQYF.

The chain uses TRBV20-1 and TRBJ1-2; 7 bases map to TRBD1. Germline-derived CDR1 and CDR2 are DFQATT and SNEGSKA (reference sequence). The CDR3 runs to 13 residues. J gave up 3 bases and V 4 bases, and 5 bases lay outside the gene matches. CDR3 sequence (DNA): TGCAGTGCTAAGCCCGACAGGGACTATGGCTACACCTTC. Translation: CSAKPDRDYGYTF.

This clonotype was counted ten times or more. The chain couples TRBV4-1 to TRBJ2-1, with TRBD1 matching over 9 bases. This CDR3 has 15 residues. CDR1 and CDR2 (germline): MGHRA, YSYEKL. Trimming removed 1 base from V and 3 bases from J; junction bases left unmatched: 1. The CDR3 reads CASSQGTGVYNEQFF. The DNA of the CDR3 is TGCGCCAGCAGCCAAGGGACAGGGGTCTACAATGAGCAGTTCTTC.

This chain uses TRBV7-9 with TRBJ2-7, with 8 bases identical to TRBD1. The germline V gene has CDR1 SEHNR and CDR2 FQNEAQ (reference sequence). After removal of 0 bases from V and 3 bases from J, the junction contained 1 base not matched to a gene. The CDR3 sequence is 14 residues long. The CDR3 DNA is TGTGCCAGCAGCTTAGCGGACAGGGACTACGAGCAGTACTTC. It codes for CASSLADRDYEQYF.

In this sample, this clonotype turned up many times. The gene calls are TRBV9 and TRBJ2-7, with a possible D match to TRBD1 (5 bases). V was shortened by 3 bases and J by 4 bases, with 17 bases between the two germline ends. Looked up from germline, CDR1 is SGDLS and CDR2 is YYNGEE. The CDR3 runs to 15 residues. The CDR3: CASSAGQDIPYEQYF. DNA of the CDR3: TGTGCCAGCAGCGCCGGTCAGGACATCCCTTACGAGCAGTACTTC.